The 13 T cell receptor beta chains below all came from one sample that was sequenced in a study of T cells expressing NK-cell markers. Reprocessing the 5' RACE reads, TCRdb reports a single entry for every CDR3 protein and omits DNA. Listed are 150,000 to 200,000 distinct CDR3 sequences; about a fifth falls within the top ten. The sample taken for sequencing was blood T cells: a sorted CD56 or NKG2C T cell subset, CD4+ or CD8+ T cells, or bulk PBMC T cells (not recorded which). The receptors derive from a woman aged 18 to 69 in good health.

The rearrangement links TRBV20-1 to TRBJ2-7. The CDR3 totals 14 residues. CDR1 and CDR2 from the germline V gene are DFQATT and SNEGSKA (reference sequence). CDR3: CSAPRLAGPYEQYF.

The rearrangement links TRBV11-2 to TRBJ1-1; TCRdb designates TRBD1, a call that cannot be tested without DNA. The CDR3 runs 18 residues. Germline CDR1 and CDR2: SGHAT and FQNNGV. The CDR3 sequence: CASSLLLSRDRGNTEAFF.

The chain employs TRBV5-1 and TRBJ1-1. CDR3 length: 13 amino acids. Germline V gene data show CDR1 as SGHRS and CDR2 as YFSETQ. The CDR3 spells CASSPDWNTEAFF.

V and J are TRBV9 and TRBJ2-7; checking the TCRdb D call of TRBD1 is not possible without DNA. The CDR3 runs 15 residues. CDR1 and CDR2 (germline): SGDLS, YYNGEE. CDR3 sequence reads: CASSPPGQGRYEQYF. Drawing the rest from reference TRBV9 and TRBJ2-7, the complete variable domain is DSGVTQTPKHLITATGQRVTLRCSPRSGDLSVYWYQQSLDQGLQFLIQYYNGEERAKGNILERFSAQQFPDLHSELNLSSLELGDSALYFCASSPPGQGRYEQYFGPGTRLTVT.

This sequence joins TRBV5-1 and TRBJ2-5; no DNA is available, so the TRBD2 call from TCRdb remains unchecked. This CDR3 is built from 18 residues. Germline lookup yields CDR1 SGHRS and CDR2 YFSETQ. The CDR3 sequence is CASSLYEIAGGTRETQYF.

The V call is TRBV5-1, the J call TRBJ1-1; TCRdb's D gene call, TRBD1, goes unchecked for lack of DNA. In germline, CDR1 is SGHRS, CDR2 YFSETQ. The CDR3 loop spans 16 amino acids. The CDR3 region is CASSPGQGAFNTEAFF. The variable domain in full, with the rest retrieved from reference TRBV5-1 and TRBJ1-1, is KAGVTQTPRYLIKTRGQQVTLSCSPISGHRSVSWYQQTPGQGLQFLFEYFSETQRNKGNFPGRFSGRQFSNSRSEMNVSTLELGDSALYLCASSPGQGAFNTEAFFGQGTRLTVV.

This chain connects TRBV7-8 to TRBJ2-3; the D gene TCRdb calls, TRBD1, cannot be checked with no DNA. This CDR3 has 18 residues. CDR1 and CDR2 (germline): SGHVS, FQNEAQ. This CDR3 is CASSLSPRNRGRRDTQYF.

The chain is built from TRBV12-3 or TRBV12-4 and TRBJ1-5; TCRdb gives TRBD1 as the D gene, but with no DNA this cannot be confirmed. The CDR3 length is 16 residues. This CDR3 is CASSLASDRGIQPQHF.

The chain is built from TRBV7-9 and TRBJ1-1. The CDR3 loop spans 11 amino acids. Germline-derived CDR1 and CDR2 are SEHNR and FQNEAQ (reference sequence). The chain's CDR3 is CASSLAIQAFF.

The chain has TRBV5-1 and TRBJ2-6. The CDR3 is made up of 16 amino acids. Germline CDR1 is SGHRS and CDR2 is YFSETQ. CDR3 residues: CASSADTGAGANVLTF. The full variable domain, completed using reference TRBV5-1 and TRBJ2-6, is KAGVTQTPRYLIKTRGQQVTLSCSPISGHRSVSWYQQTPGQGLQFLFEYFSETQRNKGNFPGRFSGRQFSNSRSEMNVSTLELGDSALYLCASSADTGAGANVLTFGAGSRLTVL.

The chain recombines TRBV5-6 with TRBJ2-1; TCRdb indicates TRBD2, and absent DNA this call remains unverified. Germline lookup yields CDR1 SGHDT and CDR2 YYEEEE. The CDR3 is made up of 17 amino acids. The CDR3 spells CASSSLGGRAQGNEQFF.

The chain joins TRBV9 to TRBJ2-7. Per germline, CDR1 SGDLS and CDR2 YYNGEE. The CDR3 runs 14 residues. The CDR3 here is CASSVEPGVYEQYF. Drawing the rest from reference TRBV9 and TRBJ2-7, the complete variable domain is DSGVTQTPKHLITATGQRVTLRCSPRSGDLSVYWYQQSLDQGLQFLIQYYNGEERAKGNILERFSAQQFPDLHSELNLSSLELGDSALYFCASSVEPGVYEQYFGPGTRLTVT.

This CDR3 reads CSARTWGEQYF. This chain joins TRBV20-1 and TRBJ2-7; TCRdb names TRBD1, which stays unverified in the absence of DNA. The CDR3 spans 11 residues. Germline V CDR1 and CDR2: DFQATT, SNEGSKA (reference sequence).